The 4 T cell receptor beta chains in this list originate from one sample, sequenced in a study of technical replicates of blood from a handful of donors. The table came from immunoSEQ multiplex PCR; TCRdb's copy has only in-frame clones and leaves some out. The sample lists 55,000 to 75,000 clones, roughly nine tenths occurring once. The sample comprised PBMCs. Receptors originate from a human donor in good health. Some clones in this sample may be carry-over from other donors' samples.

V is TRBV4-3 and J is TRBJ2-3; 8 bases are a match to TRBD2. V gave up 1 base and J gave up 5 bases; unmatched junction bases: 8. In germline, CDR1 is LGHNA, CDR2 YSLEER. The CDR3 is 16 residues long. The CDR3 reads CASSQVYRGGEDTQYF. The DNA for the CDR3 is TGCGCCAGCAGCCAAGTATACCGGGGGGGCGAAGATACGCAGTATTTT.

As concerns this clone: A junction boundary mismatches the germline segment, possibly from a read error. The J gene is TRBJ2-3, the V gene TRBV30, with 7 positions matching TRBD2. This CDR3 has 14 residues. Germline V lookup: CDR1 GTSNPN, CDR2 SVGIG (reference sequence). The CDR3 DNA reads TGTGTCTGGTCGAGCGGGATCATCACAGATACGCAGTATTTT. As protein: CVWSSGIITDTQYF.

The J gene is TRBJ1-1, the V gene TRBV6-5; D uncertain. V lost 5 bases and J 4 bases, leaving 11 bases between the germline ends. The CDR3 is 13 amino acids. The germline V gene encodes CDR1 MNHEY and CDR2 SVGAGI. In nucleotides, the CDR3 is TGTGCCAGCAGTCTCGCGGTTGGCACTGAAGCTTTCTTT. This codes for CASSLAVGTEAFF.

This sequence joins TRBV7-6 and TRBJ2-7, with 9 bases lining up with TRBD1. The CDR3 is 15 residues long. V gave up 1 base and J gave up 3 bases; unmatched junction bases: 4. The germline CDR1 and CDR2 sequences are SGHVS and FNYEAQ. The CDR3 DNA sequence: TGTGCCAGCAGCTTAGGTGGGACAGGGCGCTACGAGCAGTACTTC. Its protein product is CASSLGGTGRYEQYF.